This T cell receptor beta chain was obtained from a study of monozygotic twins with inflammatory bowel disease. The CDR3 is made up of 15 amino acids. The germline gives CDR1 KGHSH, CDR2 LQKENI. TCRdb re-called the 5' RACE reads and gives one entry per CDR3 protein, without DNA. The listing records 400,000 to 500,000 distinct CDR3 sequences. From whole blood, total RNA was isolated without any sorting of T cells. The sample was blood. The rearrangement joins TRBV18 to TRBJ2-5; the D call of TRBD1 rests on TCRdb alone, since no DNA is present to check it. The clonotype comes from a human donor with ulcerative colitis or Crohn's disease, or a healthy co-twin of an affected twin (not recorded which). Here the CDR3 reads CASSPNQGIQETQYF.